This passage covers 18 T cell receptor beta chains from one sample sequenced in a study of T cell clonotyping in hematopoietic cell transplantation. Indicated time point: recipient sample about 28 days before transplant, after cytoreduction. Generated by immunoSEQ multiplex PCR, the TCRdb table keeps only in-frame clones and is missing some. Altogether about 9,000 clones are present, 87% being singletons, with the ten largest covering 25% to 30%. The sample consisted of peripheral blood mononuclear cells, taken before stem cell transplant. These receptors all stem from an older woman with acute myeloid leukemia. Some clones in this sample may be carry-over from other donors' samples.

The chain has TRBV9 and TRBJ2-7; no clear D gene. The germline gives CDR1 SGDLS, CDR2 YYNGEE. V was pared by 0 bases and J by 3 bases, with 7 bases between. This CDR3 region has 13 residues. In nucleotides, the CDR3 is TGTGCCAGCAGCGTAGCCAGTCTCTACGAGCAGTACTTC. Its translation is CASSVASLYEQYF.

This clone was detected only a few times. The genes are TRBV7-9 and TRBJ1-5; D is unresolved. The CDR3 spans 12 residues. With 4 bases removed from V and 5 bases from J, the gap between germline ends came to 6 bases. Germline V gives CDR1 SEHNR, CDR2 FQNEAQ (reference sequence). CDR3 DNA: TGTGCCAGCAGCTCCGGCTATCAGCCCCAGCATTTT. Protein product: CASSSGYQPQHF.

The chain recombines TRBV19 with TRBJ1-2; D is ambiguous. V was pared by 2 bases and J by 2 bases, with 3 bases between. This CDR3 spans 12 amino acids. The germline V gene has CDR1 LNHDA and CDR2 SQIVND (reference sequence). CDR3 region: CASSIHNYGYTF. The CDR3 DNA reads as TGTGCCAGTAGTATACACAACTATGGCTACACCTTC.

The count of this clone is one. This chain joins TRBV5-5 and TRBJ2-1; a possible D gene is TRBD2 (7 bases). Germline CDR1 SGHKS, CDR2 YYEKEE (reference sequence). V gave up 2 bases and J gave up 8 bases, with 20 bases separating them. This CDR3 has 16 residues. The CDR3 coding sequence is TGTGCCAGCAGCTTTGAGGGGGGGACCAGTGTGGATGAGCAGTTCTTC. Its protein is CASSFEGGTSVDEQFF.

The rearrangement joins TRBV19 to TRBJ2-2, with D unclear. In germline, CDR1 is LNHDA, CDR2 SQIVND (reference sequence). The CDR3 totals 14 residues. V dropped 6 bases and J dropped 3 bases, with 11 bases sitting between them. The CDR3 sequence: CASSLRPDTGELFF. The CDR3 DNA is TGTGCCAGTAGCCTTCGACCTGACACCGGGGAGCTGTTTTTT.

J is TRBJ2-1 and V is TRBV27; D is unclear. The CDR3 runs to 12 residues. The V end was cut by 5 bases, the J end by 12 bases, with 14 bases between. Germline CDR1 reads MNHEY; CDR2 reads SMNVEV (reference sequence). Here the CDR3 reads CASSPYATAQFF. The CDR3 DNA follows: TGTGCCAGCAGTCCATACGCCACGGCGCAGTTCTTC.

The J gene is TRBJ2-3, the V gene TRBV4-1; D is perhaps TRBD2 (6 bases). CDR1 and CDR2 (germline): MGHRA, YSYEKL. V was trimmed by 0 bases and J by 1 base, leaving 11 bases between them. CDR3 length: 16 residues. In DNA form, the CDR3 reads TGCGCCAGCAGCCAAGAAATGGGACTGCGCACAGATACGCAGTATTTT. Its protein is CASSQEMGLRTDTQYF.

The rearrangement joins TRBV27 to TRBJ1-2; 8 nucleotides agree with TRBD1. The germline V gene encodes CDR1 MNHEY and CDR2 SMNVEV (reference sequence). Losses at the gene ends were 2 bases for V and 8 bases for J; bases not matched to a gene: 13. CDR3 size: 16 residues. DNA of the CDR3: TGTGCCAGCAGTTTAATGGTATCGGACAGGGAAGGCGGCTACACCTTC. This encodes CASSLMVSDREGGYTF.

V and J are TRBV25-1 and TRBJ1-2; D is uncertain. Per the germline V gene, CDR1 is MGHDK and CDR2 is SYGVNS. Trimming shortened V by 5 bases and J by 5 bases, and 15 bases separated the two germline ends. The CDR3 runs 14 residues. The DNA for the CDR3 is TGTGCCAGCAGTAACGACCTGGGCGGATATGGCTACACCTTC. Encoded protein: CASSNDLGGYGYTF.

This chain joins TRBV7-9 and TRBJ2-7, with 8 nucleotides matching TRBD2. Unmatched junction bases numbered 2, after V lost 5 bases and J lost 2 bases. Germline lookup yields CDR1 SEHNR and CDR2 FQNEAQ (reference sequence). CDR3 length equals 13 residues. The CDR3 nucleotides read TGTGCCAGCAGCCAGGGACTAGCCTACGAGCAGTACTTC. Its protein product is CASSQGLAYEQYF.

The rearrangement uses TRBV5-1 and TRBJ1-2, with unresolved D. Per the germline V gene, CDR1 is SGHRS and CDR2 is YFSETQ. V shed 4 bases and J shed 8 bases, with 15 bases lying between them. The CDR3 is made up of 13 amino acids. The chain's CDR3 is CASSLGGSEGYTF. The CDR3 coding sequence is TGCGCCAGCAGCCTTGGCGGTTCGGAGGGCTACACCTTC.

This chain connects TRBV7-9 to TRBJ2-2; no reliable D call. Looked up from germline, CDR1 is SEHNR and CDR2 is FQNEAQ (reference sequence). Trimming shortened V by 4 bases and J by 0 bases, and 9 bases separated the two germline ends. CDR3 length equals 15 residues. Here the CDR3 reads CASSYGAANTGELFF. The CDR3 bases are TGTGCCAGCAGCTACGGAGCCGCGAACACCGGGGAGCTGTTTTTT. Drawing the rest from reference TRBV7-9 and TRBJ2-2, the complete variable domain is DTGVSQNPRHKITKRGQNVTFRCDPISEHNRLYWYRQTLGQGPEFLTYFQNEAQLEKSRLLSDRFSAERPKGSFSTLEIQRTEQGDSAMYLCASSYGAANTGELFFGEGSRLTVL.

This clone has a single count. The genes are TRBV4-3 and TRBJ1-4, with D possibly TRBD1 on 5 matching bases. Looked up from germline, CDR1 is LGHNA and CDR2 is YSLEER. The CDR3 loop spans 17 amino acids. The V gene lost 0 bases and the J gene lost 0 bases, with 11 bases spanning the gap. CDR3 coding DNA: TGCGCCAGCAGCCAAGACTGGTGGGGGGCAACTAATGAAAAACTGTTTTTT. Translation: CASSQDWWGATNEKLFF.

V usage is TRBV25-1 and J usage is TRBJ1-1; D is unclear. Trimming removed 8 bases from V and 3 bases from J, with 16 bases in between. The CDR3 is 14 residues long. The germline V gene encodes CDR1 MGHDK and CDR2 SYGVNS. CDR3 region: CASAGFFRDTEAFF. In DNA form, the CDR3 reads TGTGCCAGCGCAGGCTTTTTTAGGGACACTGAAGCTTTCTTT. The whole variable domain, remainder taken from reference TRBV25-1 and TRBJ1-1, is EADIYQTPRYLVIGTGKKITLECSQTMGHDKMYWYQQDPGMELHLIHYSYGVNSTEKGDLSSESTVSRIRTEHFPLTLESARPSHTSQYLCASAGFFRDTEAFFGQGTRLTVV.

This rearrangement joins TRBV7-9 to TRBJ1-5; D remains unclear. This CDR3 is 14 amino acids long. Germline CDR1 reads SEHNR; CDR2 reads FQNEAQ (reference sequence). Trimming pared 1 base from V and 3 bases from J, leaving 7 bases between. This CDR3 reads CASSLDLDNQPQHF. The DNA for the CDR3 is TGTGCCAGCAGCTTAGACTTGGACAATCAGCCCCAGCATTTT.

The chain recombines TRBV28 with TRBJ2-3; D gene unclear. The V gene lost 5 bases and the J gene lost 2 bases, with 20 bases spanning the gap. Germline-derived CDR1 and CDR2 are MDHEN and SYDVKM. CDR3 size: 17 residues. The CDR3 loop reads CASSRLLSPLFTDTQYF. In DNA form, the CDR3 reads TGTGCCAGCAGTCGGCTACTCTCCCCCCTTTTCACAGATACGCAGTATTTT.

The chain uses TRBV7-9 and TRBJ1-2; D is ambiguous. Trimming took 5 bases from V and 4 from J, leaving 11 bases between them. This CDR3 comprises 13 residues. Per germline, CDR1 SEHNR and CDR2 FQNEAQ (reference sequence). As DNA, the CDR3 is TGTGCCAGCAGCCTCATCGACTTCTATGGCTACACCTTC. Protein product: CASSLIDFYGYTF.

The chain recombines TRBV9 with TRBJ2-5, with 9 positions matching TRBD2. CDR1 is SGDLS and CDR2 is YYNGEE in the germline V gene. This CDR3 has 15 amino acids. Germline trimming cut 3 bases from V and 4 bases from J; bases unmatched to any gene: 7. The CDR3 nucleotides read TGTGCCAGCAGCGGCCTAGCGGGATGGGGAGAGACCCAGTACTTC. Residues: CASSGLAGWGETQYF.